This is a list of T cell receptor beta chains from one sample in a study of T cell repertoires in cytomegalovirus infection. Their target antigens are unknown. In TCRdb, the reads were re-called with MiXCR into one record per CDR3 protein. Among 680,000 or so distinct CDR3 sequences listed, around 31% were seen once. Source: cultured PBMCs, taken from culture after CMV antigen stimulation. Receptor source: a human donor in good health (CMV status not recorded). Some clones in this sample may be carry-over from other donors' samples. CDR3s leave out the opening cysteine and the closing phenylalanine or tryptophan. Size tells how often a clone was seen (once, few, many) or the class of an expanded clone, and some rows leave it out.

TRBJ2-3,TRBV5-5,.,14,ASSFLGRESTDTQY
TRBJ1-2,TRBV27,.,16,ASSLSYFYLGSDYGYT
TRBJ2-6,TRBV27,once,15,ASSPFGVPSGANVLT
TRBJ2-6,TRBV4-3,.,13,ASSQQVSGANVLT
TRBJ1-2,TRBV6-1,.,10,ASSAANYGYT
TRBJ1-1,TRBV5-4,.,12,ASSLGQEITEAF
TRBJ1-1,TRBV28,.,11,ASSRGGTPEAF
TRBJ2-7,TRBV7-2,.,10,ASSPGPWEQY
TRBJ2-1,TRBV27,few,12,ASSFGTDGNEQF
TRBJ1-1,TRBV5-6,few,13,ASSHRRGGNTEAF
TRBJ2-2,TRBV6-1,.,14,ASIPRAGVGTGELF
TRBJ1-5,TRBV20-1,few,11,SARGGGGQPQH
TRBJ2-7,TRBV4-3,few,12,ASSQEWNSYEQY